This T cell receptor (beta chain) is from a study of blood T cell repertoires in COVID-19. Across the whole study: Specimens from acute and convalescent COVID-19 originated in the United States, Italy and Spain. PBMCs, B-cell-depleted T cells, or T cells provided the cDNA or gDNA that made up the material.

Germline V gene lookup returns CDR1 SQVTM and CDR2 ANQGSEA. This CDR3 spans 15 amino acids. V gave up 5 bases and J gave up 8 bases, with 24 bases separating them. Source study methods: Amplification with reference gene primers provided the estimates of nucleated cell counts. The table came from immunoSEQ multiplex PCR; TCRdb's copy has only in-frame clones and leaves some out. That table supplies the V and J calls and clone size; D and trimming were determined from the DNA. The data show some 97,000 clones, just over 90% seen once. This chain connects TRBV29-1 to TRBJ1-2, with D perhaps TRBD1 (5 bases). The receptor was isolated from a man between 60 and 70 years old with acute or convalescent COVID-19. The sequencing sample was made of peripheral blood. The CDR3 nucleotides are TGCAGCGTTAACGTCCAGGGCACGTTGGTCGGAGGCTACACCTTC. The encoded protein is CSVNVQGTLVGGYTF.